Here is one TCR beta chain with its context. No antigen is known for it. The treatment denotes: over 15 received Ad26.COV2.S at low or high dose, single or two shots; roughly five received placebo; per-sample allocation not given. Samples were taken on day 63 after the first vaccine or placebo injection. Vaccine was an Ad26 vector expressing Wuhan-strain SARS-CoV-2 spike. Profiling relied on immunoSEQ multiplex PCR, and the TCRdb table lists in-frame clones only, not all of them. The sample consists of about 410,000 clones, about nine tenths of them appearing once. The CDR3 length is 16 residues. This record belongs to a study of Ad26.COV2.S vaccination and SARS-CoV-2 variants. Looking at the study overall: Ad26.COV2.S was injected intramuscularly once or twice, 56 days apart. Study-level findings and limits: Among vaccine recipients, spike-specific TCR breadth exceeded that of placebo recipients. Measures of TCR breadth and depth may have fallen short of total T cell responses.

Sequenced material: peripheral blood, taken in a trial of Ad26.COV2.S vaccine versus placebo. The chain uses TRBV21-1 and TRBJ2-2. TRBV21-1 is deemed a pseudogene. The sequence came from a person between 18 and 59 years old who received the Ad26.COV2.S COVID-19 vaccine or a placebo. CDR3 sequence reads: CASSSQTALNTGELFF. DNA of the CDR3: TGTGCCAGCAGCAGTCAGACGGCCCTGAATACCGGGGAGCTGTTTTTT.